Listed below are T cell receptor beta chains from one sample, sequenced in a study of regulatory T cells in long-lasting Graves disease. TCRdb re-analysed the multiplex PCR reads in MiXCR, keeping a single row per CDR3 protein. The table records 580,000 or so distinct CDR3 sequences, 15% to 20% of them present only once. These records were also assigned to another study, of T cells in Graves' hyperthyroidism and ophthalmopathy.

This sample comprised peripheral blood mononuclear cells (PBMCs), obtained at new diagnosis, from a patient treated with antithyroid drugs. Every receptor here comes from a man aged 18 to 29 with Graves disease. The conserved cysteine and the conserved F or W are not part of the CDR3 here. The order of the fields is clone size, V gene, CDR3 protein. Not all rows give a size; the values are once, few, many and, for expanded clones, a class.

>-|TRBV11-2
ASSQVDLSQPQH
>many|TRBV12-3/TRBV12-4
ASSSVPAPLH
>-|TRBV28
ASSLLTLSGSESETQY
>-|TRBV4-1
ASSQVRQVADTQY
>many|TRBV7-2
ASSLTGGASYEQY
>many|TRBV11-3
ASSLDSDRAHEQF
>few|TRBV7-6
ASSLGDRGAEQY
>many|TRBV6-1
ASSENFDTFHYEQY
>many|TRBV6-9
ASSYSGAPAGQGRETQY
>-|TRBV5-1
ASSPTSDDRVGANVLT
>-|TRBV27
ASSETVSGANVLT
>many|TRBV27
ASSLRASGTQPYEQY
>-|TRBV2
ASSEGRAGSNQPQH
>many|TRBV12-3/TRBV12-4
ASSLGASAGEQF
>many|TRBV20-1
SASRAGRRETQY
>few|TRBV9
ASSVGPPATYEQY
>few|TRBV30
AWRGGTGFSPLH
>few|TRBV28
ASSANRGLMNTEAF
>many|TRBV20-1
SAPDSTSYEQY
>many|TRBV7-9
ASTDSMDTITGELF
>-|TRBV30
AWSGGIGQPQH
>many|TRBV14
ASSPASVNEQF
>few|TRBV30
ACTPDGSDTQY
>once|TRBV11-2
ASSFVLSEQY
>-|TRBV5-5
ASSFIFGRPEAF
>few|TRBV20-1
SARDGGGRGRINEQF
>many|TRBV28
ASRLPGQGSYEQY
>many|TRBV7-8
ASSPFDSGGPAF
>few|TRBV11-3
ASSRYPGSSYGQY
>few|TRBV11-3
ASSLGSGGNNEQF
>many|TRBV4-1
ASSLRLAEISYEQY
>-|TRBV9
ASTAGSTDTQY
>few|TRBV7-3
ASSLSPVLYGYT
>many|TRBV5-6
ASSLPVWRDTEAF
>many|TRBV20-1
SAPASGTGDTQY
>-|TRBV19
ASSIVGSYNEQF
>-|TRBV9
ASSVDGGSFSYEQY
>-|TRBV5-1
ASSTRDLNYEQY
>once|TRBV5-1
ASSLGSQVNYGYT
>many|TRBV12-3/TRBV12-4
ASSLPLGPQETQY
>-|TRBV19
ASTNEGARGRGQPQH
>many|TRBV7-2
ASRPDRGRPGELF
>many|TRBV27
ASSRGGGPTEAF
>many|TRBV6-5
ASSYSTPRANEQF
>-|TRBV7-2
ASSSPTGTHEKLF
>many|TRBV7-9
ASSSLAGVLYNEQF
>once|TRBV7-6
ASGLGVSSYNEQF
>-|TRBV24-1
ATSDSGTSTYNEQF
>-|TRBV5-1
ASAGQGAENIQY
>many|TRBV15
ATSLAGDADTQY
>-|TRBV5-1
ASSLVRTSGGEQF
>-|TRBV29-1
SVVDGTGGSGELF
>many|TRBV5-1
ASSFSSGRADEQF
>many|TRBV20-1
SARDERVPTDTQY
>many|TRBV2
ASSPTGTGLMGYT
>many|TRBV28
ASSLFGRSSYEQY